The clone carrying this T cell receptor beta chain has at least ten counts. What it binds is not known. The germline V gene encodes CDR1 ENHRY and CDR2 SYGVKD. The CDR3 runs to 12 residues. With 7 bases clipped from V and 6 bases from J, the junction kept 4 bases outside the gene matches. Using RNA transcripts, the TCR beta CDR3 regions were amplified. First-round RT-PCR employed HTBI primers, with a second-round multiplex PCR after it. From the multiplex PCR reads, TCRdb called clonotypes with MiXCR, one entry per CDR3 protein. The table records around 1.1 million distinct CDR3 sequences, around a third of them present only once. The data derive from a study of Graves' ophthalmopathy and Graves' hyperthyroidism. Hyperthyroidism cases were recent diagnoses of under 2 months' duration in people aged 18 to 65. As diagnostic evidence, clinical symptoms, serum thyroxine, TRAb, thyroid ultrasound and orbital computed tomography were relied upon.

Study-wide results and limits: With over 85% sensitivity and around 80% specificity, a 13-signature model separated ophthalmopathy from stable hyperthyroidism.

Sequencing was carried out using peripheral blood or thyroid tissue (not recorded which). J is TRBJ2-7 and V is TRBV10-3, with 9 bases that match TRBD1. The source of this sequence is an adult man with Graves' hyperthyroidism. CDR3 amino acids: CAIKGQGTEQYF. CDR3 sequence (DNA): TGTGCCATCAAAGGACAGGGGACCGAGCAGTACTTC.